This section outlines one TCR beta chain sequence together with its context. The use of a sample-barcoded 5' primer and a J-beta primer mix characterized a second PCR of roughly 6 to 11 cycles. Each cDNA molecule, via a template-switch adaptor with 12 random nucleotides, was tagged. From the 5' RACE reads, TCRdb called clonotypes with MiXCR, one entry per CDR3 protein. The sample includes some 940,000 distinct CDR3 sequences, 29% of them seen just once. They isolated at least 7 million PBMCs from each sample. The source of the sample is a study of blood T cells in healthy people across ages. The germline CDR1 and CDR2 sequences are SGHVS and FNYEAQ. The CDR3 is 15 residues long. V was trimmed by 5 bases and J by 7 bases, leaving 18 bases between them. These data also featured in a second study, about T cells of mothers and their children.

Sample: blood. The chain employs TRBV7-6 and TRBJ2-1; maybe TRBD1 (6 bases). The receptor's source is a woman aged 40 to 50 in good health. The CDR3 spells CASSRQQGSANEQFF. DNA for the CDR3: TGTGCCAGCAGCCGGCAACAGGGATCGGCAAATGAGCAGTTCTTC.